This TCR beta chain emerged from a study of spatial heterogeneity in lung cancer. The time point was: sample taken at primary tumor resection. The authors sequenced whole RNA from tumor, nontumor lung or frozen PBMC without sorting. Each molecule of TCR cDNA was tagged with one unique molecular identifier. MiXCR was run by TCRdb on the 5' RACE reads, yielding one entry per CDR3 protein. The sample includes 55,000 to 75,000 distinct CDR3 sequences, 8.4% of them seen just once. The V end lost 2 bases, the J end lost 5 bases, and 17 bases lay between the germline ends. CDR3 length: 15 amino acids. Germline values: CDR1 SQVTM, CDR2 ANQGSEA. This clonotype was counted many times.

The source is a female donor with early-stage non-small cell lung cancer. The sequenced sample was PBMCs, obtained at surgery. The chain couples TRBV29-1 to TRBJ2-3, with D unclear. The CDR3 region has the DNA TGCAGCGTTGAACGGACCTCCTCTCCCCGAGATACGCAGTATTTT. Its protein product is CSVERTSSPRDTQYF.